This entry lists 2 T cell receptor beta chains sequenced from one sample in a study of cytotoxic CD8 clonotypes in ibrutinib-treated CLL. Profiling relied on immunoSEQ multiplex PCR, and the TCRdb table lists in-frame clones only, not all of them. The sample has under 45,000 clones, 65% to 70% seen once. The sequencing used PBMCs, collected at disease progression, from a patient treated with ibrutinib. These TCRs come from a human donor with chronic lymphocytic leukemia.

Written as DNA, the CDR3 is TGTGCCAGCATAGGCCCGAATGGCTACGAGCAGTACTTC. It encodes CASIGPNGYEQYF. The chain carries TRBV6-5 and TRBJ2-7, with no clear D. The germline gives CDR1 MNHEY, CDR2 SVGAGI. Trimming shortened V by 7 bases and J by 3 bases, and 13 bases separated the two germline ends. The length of the CDR3 is 13 residues.

CDR3 coding DNA: TGTGCCAGCAGCTCCCAGGGGGTGGCTAGCGAGACCCAGTACTTC. Encoded protein: CASSSQGVASETQYF. The chain couples TRBV7-2 to TRBJ2-5; 7 nucleotides match TRBD1. The CDR3 spans 15 residues. The V gene end was trimmed by 4 bases and the J gene end by 5 bases; junction bases not matched to a gene: 10. Germline CDR1 SGHTA, CDR2 FQGNSA.